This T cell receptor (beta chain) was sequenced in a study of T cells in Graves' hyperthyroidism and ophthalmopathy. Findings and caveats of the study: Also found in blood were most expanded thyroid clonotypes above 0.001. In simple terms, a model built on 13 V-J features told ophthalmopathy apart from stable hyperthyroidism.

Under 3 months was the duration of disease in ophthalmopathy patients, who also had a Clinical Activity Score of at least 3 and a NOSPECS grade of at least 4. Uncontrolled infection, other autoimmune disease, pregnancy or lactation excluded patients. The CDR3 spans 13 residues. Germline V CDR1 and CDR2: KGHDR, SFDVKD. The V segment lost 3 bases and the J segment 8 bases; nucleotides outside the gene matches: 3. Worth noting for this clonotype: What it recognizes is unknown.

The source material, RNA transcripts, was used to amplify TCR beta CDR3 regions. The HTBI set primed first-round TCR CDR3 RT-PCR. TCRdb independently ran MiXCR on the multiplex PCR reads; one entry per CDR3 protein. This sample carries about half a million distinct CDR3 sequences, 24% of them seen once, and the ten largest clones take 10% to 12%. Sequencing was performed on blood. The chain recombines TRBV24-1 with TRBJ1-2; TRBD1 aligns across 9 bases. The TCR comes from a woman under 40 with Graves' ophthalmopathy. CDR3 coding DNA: TGTGCCACCAGTGATCTGACAGGGGGAGGCTACACCTTC. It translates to CATSDLTGGGYTF.